This T cell receptor beta chain was profiled in a study of T-cell reconstitution after alpha-beta-depleted transplantation in children. Study observations and caveats: Recipient T cells and thymic progenitors that survived were the source of the high TCRbeta diversity seen at day 60 in some patients. Counts and diversity of T cells one year after transplant came mostly from newly produced T cells. Alpha-beta T cells present about two months after transplant were reported to originate from several hundred expanded graft clones.

Germline loops: CDR1 MNHEY, CDR2 SVGEGT. The CDR3 totals 12 residues. V shed 2 bases and J shed 3 bases, with 5 bases lying between them. TCRbeta library preparation incorporated unique molecular identifiers. MiXCR, applied by TCRdb to the PCR reads, yields one record per CDR3 protein. Altogether approximately 300,000 distinct CDR3 sequences are present, 10% being singletons, with the ten largest covering approximately 7%. This clonotype occurred many times. What it binds is not known. The V and J genes are TRBV6-2 or TRBV6-3 and TRBJ2-7; TRBD2 is a possible D gene (5 bases). The receptor was derived from a boy in the first two years of life with acute myeloid leukemia, due to receive a stem cell transplant. The sequencing here drew on PBMCs, taken before TCRalphabeta/CD19-depleted stem cell transplant. The CDR3 here is CASSYGLYEQYF. For the CDR3, the DNA is TGTGCCAGCAGTTACGGACTCTACGAGCAGTACTTC.